The 8 T cell receptor beta chains below were found in one sample sequenced in a study of T cells in Graves' hyperthyroidism and ophthalmopathy. Amplification of TCR beta CDR3 regions was performed using RNA transcripts as template. Initially, a first-round RT-PCR of the TCR CDR3 employed the HTBI primer set. TCRdb re-derived calls from the multiplex PCR reads in MiXCR, one entry per CDR3 protein. This sample has roughly 500,000 distinct CDR3 sequences, with 40% to 50% found just once. Sequencing was performed on peripheral blood or thyroid tissue (not recorded which). All receptors come from an adult woman with Graves' disease, either hyperthyroidism or ophthalmopathy (not recorded which).

This chain links TRBV10-3 with TRBJ2-7; 7 positions match TRBD1. With V trimmed by 10 bases and J by 1 base, 4 bases remained unmatched. The CDR3 is made up of 12 amino acids. Germline assignment: CDR1 ENHRY and CDR2 SYGVKD. The CDR3 here is CATTGQSYEQYF. The CDR3 region has the DNA TGTGCCACGACAGGGCAATCCTACGAGCAGTACTTC.

The gene calls are TRBV7-8 and TRBJ1-5; TRBD1 matches 7 bases. CDR3 size: 14 residues. Germline CDR1 reads SGHVS; CDR2 reads FQNEAQ. V was clipped by 6 bases and J by 7 bases; unmatched bases: 9. The CDR3 nucleotides are TGTGCCAGCAGTCGTCGACAGGGCGTGCAGCCCCAGCATTTT. It is translated as CASSRRQGVQPQHF.

The V call is TRBV7-2, the J call TRBJ1-2; TRBD1 is a possible D gene (5 bases). V lost 5 bases to trimming and J lost 4 bases, with 14 bases between them. Germline CDR1 SGHTA, CDR2 FQGNSA. This CDR3 has 14 amino acids. The DNA for the CDR3 is TGTGCCAGCAGCCAGCGGGAGGGGCCCTATGGCTACACCTTC. Translation: CASSQREGPYGYTF.

This clonotype appeared many times. A junction boundary mismatches the germline segment, possibly from a read error. The chain combines TRBV24-1 with TRBJ2-5, with a possible D match to TRBD1 (5 bases). The CDR3 is 16 residues long. Per the germline V gene, CDR1 is KGHDR and CDR2 is SFDVKD. In nucleotides, the CDR3 is TGTGCCGCCAGAACTCGGTCCAGGGATCAGGGTGAGACCCAGTACTTC. It encodes CAARTRSRDQGETQYF.

There are many counts of this clonotype. The CDR3 spells CSARDRIRDPYEQYF. CDR3 DNA: TGCAGTGCTAGAGACAGGATCCGGGATCCCTACGAGCAGTACTTC. The chain recombines TRBV20-1 with TRBJ2-7; D perhaps matches TRBD2 (5 bases). The ends were cut back, 0 bases at V and 2 bases at J, with 14 bases in the middle. Germline CDR1 reads DFQATT; CDR2 reads SNEGSKA (reference sequence). The CDR3 is made up of 15 amino acids.

The genes are TRBV10-2 and TRBJ1-4; maybe TRBD1 (5 bases). In germline, CDR1 is WSHSY, CDR2 SAAADI. The CDR3 extends over 13 amino acids. V was pared by 3 bases and J by 14 bases, with 16 bases between. The CDR3, as DNA: TGCGCCAGCAGTGAACGGGACGCAGAAAGGCTGTTTTTT. Translation gives CASSERDAERLFF.

The chain is built from TRBV2 and TRBJ2-7; D not certain. Trimming shortened V by 7 bases and J by 1 base, and 5 bases separated the two germline ends. The germline CDR1 and CDR2 sequences are SNHLY and FYNNEI. The CDR3 consists of 11 residues. The CDR3 protein is CASKVSYEQYF. The CDR3 nucleotides read TGTGCCAGCAAGGTTTCCTACGAGCAGTACTTC.

This chain joins TRBV7-9 and TRBJ1-6; the D gene is possibly TRBD1 (5 bases). The CDR3 runs 13 residues. Trimming took off 3 bases at V and 10 bases at J, with 10 bases between the two ends. Germline V gives CDR1 SEHNR, CDR2 FQNEAQ (reference sequence). The CDR3 coding sequence is TGTGCCAGCAGCTTTTCAGGGTTATCACCCCTCCACTTT. Translating it yields CASSFSGLSPLHF.